The sequence of this T cell receptor beta chain was determined in a study of radiation and T cells in renal cell carcinoma. The germline V gene has CDR1 SGHRS and CDR2 YFSETQ. The CDR3 covers 14 residues. V dropped 0 bases and J dropped 2 bases, with 5 bases sitting between them. Only in-frame clones appear in the TCRdb table, and some are missing; sequencing was by immunoSEQ multiplex PCR. Here the sample spans 140,000 or so clones, less than 90% being singletons. The time point: blood 4 weeks post-SBRT, at nephrectomy. Treatment: 15 Gy SBRT to primary tumor, nephrectomy 4 weeks later. Nephrectomy followed 15 Gy stereotactic body radiation by 4 weeks. Clear cell pathology was present in this patient's renal cell carcinoma.

The TCR was taken from a woman between 45 and 65 years old with renal cell carcinoma. The rearrangement uses TRBV5-1 and TRBJ1-4; D is unresolved. Material: blood, obtained from a patient whose treatment included radiotherapy and nephrectomy. The CDR3: CASSLGSTNEKLFF. DNA for the CDR3: TGCGCCAGCAGCTTGGGCTCCACTAATGAAAAACTGTTTTTT.